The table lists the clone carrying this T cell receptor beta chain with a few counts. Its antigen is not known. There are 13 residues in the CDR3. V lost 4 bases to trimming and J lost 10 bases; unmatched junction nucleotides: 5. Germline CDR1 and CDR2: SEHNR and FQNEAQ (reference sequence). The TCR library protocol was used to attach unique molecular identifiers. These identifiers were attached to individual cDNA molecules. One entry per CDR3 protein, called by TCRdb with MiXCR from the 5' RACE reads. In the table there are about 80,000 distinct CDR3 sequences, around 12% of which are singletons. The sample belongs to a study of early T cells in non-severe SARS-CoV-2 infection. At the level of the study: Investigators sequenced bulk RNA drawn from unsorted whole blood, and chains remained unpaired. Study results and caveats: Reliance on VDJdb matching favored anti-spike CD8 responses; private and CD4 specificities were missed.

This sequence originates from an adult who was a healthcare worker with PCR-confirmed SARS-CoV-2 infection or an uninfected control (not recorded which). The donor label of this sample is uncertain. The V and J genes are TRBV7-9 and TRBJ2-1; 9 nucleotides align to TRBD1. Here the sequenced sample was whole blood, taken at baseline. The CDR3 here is CASSYTGGREQFF. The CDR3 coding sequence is TGTGCCAGCAGCTATACAGGGGGCAGGGAGCAGTTCTTC.